The 9 T cell receptor beta chains below were found in one sample sequenced in a study of blood T cells in healthy people across ages. Using a J-beta primer mix together with a sample-barcoded 5' primer, a second PCR was run for roughly 7 to 11 cycles. MiXCR was run by TCRdb on the 5' RACE reads, yielding one entry per CDR3 protein. The table records approximately 770,000 distinct CDR3 sequences, about 62% of them present only once. The sequenced material came from blood. Every receptor here comes from a man aged 25-45 years in good health.

This sequence joins TRBV28 and TRBJ2-2; no clear D. Per the germline V gene, CDR1 is MDHEN and CDR2 is SYDVKM. The CDR3 extends over 15 amino acids. Trimming removed 1 base at V and 4 bases at J, with 10 bases between. The CDR3 spells CASSLSLDSTGELFF. CDR3 bases: TGTGCCAGCAGTTTATCCCTAGACTCCACCGGGGAGCTGTTTTTT.

This clonotype was detected a few times. The rearrangement links TRBV5-1 to TRBJ1-4; no definite D call. The CDR3 covers 14 residues. Germline CDR1 is SGHRS and CDR2 is YFSETQ. V gave up 4 bases and J gave up 6 bases, with 13 bases separating them. CDR3: CASSQETADEKLFF. The CDR3 DNA follows: TGCGCCAGCAGCCAGGAGACGGCGGATGAAAAACTGTTTTTT. The full variable domain, in which reference TRBV5-1 and TRBJ1-4 provide the parts outside the CDR3, is KAGVTQTPRYLIKTRGQQVTLSCSPISGHRSVSWYQQTPGQGLQFLFEYFSETQRNKGNFPGRFSGRQFSNSRSEMNVSTLELGDSALYLCASSQETADEKLFFGSGTQLSVL.

CDR3 coding DNA: TGTGCCAGCAGCTTAAGATTACAGGGGAACTACGAGCAGTACTTC. Amino acid sequence: CASSLRLQGNYEQYF. The chain carries TRBV7-2 and TRBJ2-7, with 7 bases identical to TRBD1. CDR1 is SGHTA and CDR2 is FQGNSA in the germline V gene. Germline trimming cut 2 bases from V and 3 bases from J; bases unmatched to any gene: 7. This CDR3 has 15 amino acids.

V usage is TRBV29-1 and J usage is TRBJ1-2; possible D gene TRBD1, 5 bases. CDR1 is SQVTM and CDR2 is ANQGSEA in the germline V gene. Trimming shortened V by 5 bases and J by 8 bases, and 18 bases separated the two germline ends. This CDR3 spans 13 amino acids. CDR3 protein: CSVPSQELDGYTF. The DNA of the CDR3 is TGCAGCGTTCCCTCACAGGAGCTTGACGGCTACACCTTC.

As for this clonotype: Given a much more abundant clone one base away, this may be a read error. The chain is built from TRBV5-1 and TRBJ2-5; D may be TRBD1 (5 bases). Deletions cut 6 bases from V and 11 bases from J, with 14 bases between. The CDR3 is 11 residues long. Germline-derived CDR1 and CDR2 are SGHRS and YFSETQ. CDR3 sequence reads: CASKGNNEQYF. CDR3 coding DNA: TGCGCCAGCAAGGGGAACAATGAGCAGTACTTC.

The rearrangement joins TRBV20-1 to TRBJ2-7, with 9 bases identical to TRBD2. Germline assignment: CDR1 DFQATT and CDR2 SNEGSKA (reference sequence). The junction had 13 bases not matched to a gene; V was cut back by 3 bases and J by 7 bases. This CDR3 is 15 amino acids long. The CDR3 DNA is TGCAGTGCTAGTACTGGTCTAGCGGGATTGGGGGAGCAGTACTTC. This encodes CSASTGLAGLGEQYF.

This clonotype was picked up a small number of times. This chain joins TRBV12-3 or TRBV12-4 and TRBJ2-7; TRBD1 matches at 12 bases. This CDR3 has 16 amino acids. The trim removed 2 bases at V and 4 bases at J, leaving 6 bases unmatched. In DNA, the CDR3 is TGTGCCAGCAGTTTAAAGGGGGGACAGGGGGCTTACGAGCAGTACTTC. Protein: CASSLKGGQGAYEQYF.

This clonotype was observed a few times. V gene TRBV27 combines with J gene TRBJ2-7; D is possibly TRBD1 (5 bases). This CDR3 is 11 amino acids long. The germline V gene has CDR1 MNHEY and CDR2 SMNVEV (reference sequence). V gave up 8 bases and J gave up 4 bases, with 9 bases separating them. CDR3: CASGAAYEQYF. CDR3 coding DNA: TGTGCCAGCGGGGCCGCTTACGAGCAGTACTTC.

This clonotype was seen a few times. J is TRBJ2-4 and V is TRBV20-1, with D tentatively TRBD1 (6 bases). The J call is doubtful: the DNA matches TRBJ2-7 better. CDR1 DFQATT and CDR2 SNEGSKA come from the germline V gene (reference sequence). This CDR3 has 12 amino acids. The CDR3 protein is CSARGHPDEQYF. CDR3 in DNA: TGCAGTGCTAGGGGACACCCTGACGAGCAGTACTTC.